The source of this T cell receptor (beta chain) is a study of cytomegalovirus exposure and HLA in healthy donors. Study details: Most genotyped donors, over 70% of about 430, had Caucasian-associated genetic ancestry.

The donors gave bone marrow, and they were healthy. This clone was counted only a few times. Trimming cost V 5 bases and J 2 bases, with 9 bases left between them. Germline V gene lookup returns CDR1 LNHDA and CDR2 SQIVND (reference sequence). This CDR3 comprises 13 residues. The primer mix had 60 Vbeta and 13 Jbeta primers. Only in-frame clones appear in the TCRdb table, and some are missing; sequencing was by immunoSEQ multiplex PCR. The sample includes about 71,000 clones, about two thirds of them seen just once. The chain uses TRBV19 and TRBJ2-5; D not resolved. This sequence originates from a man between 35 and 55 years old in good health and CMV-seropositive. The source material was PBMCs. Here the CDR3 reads CASSVVTQETQYF. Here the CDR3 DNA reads TGTGCCAGTAGTGTCGTGACTCAAGAGACCCAGTACTTC.